What follows are 32 T cell receptor beta chains derived from one specimen sequenced in a study of blood T cell repertoires in COVID-19. TCRdb's copy holds only in-frame clones and misses some; the assay was immunoSEQ multiplex PCR. The sample records fewer than 60,000 clones, about 87% being singletons. Sequencing input: peripheral blood. These TCRs come from an older woman with COVID-19, enrolled during active disease.

V usage is TRBV7-9 and J usage is TRBJ2-5, with 13 bases fitting TRBD2. Germline V gene data show CDR1 as SEHNR and CDR2 as FQNEAQ (reference sequence). Unmatched junction bases numbered 6, after V lost 4 bases and J lost 10 bases. The CDR3 loop spans 14 amino acids. This chain's CDR3 is CASSSPGLAGNQYF. The CDR3 coding sequence is TGTGCCAGCAGCTCTCCGGGACTAGCGGGAAACCAGTACTTC.

The sample holds a few counts of this clone. The chain couples TRBV18 to TRBJ2-1, with 9 bases lining up with TRBD2. The germline V gene encodes CDR1 KGHSH and CDR2 LQKENI. The CDR3 loop spans 17 amino acids. Trimming at V came to 1 base and at J to 2 bases, leaving 6 bases not matched to a gene. Here the CDR3 reads CASSPLAGGSPYNEQFF. The CDR3 DNA reads as TGTGCCAGCTCACCACTGGCGGGAGGGAGTCCCTACAATGAGCAGTTCTTC.

The CDR3 protein is CASEKTGSPTRGYTF. The CDR3 DNA follows: TGTGCCAGTGAAAAAACCGGGAGCCCCACGCGGGGCTACACCTTC. J is TRBJ1-2 and V is TRBV2; the D is unclear. CDR1 and CDR2 from the germline V gene are SNHLY and FYNNEI. The CDR3 spans 15 residues. V lost 9 bases and J lost 8, with 25 bases in between.

The genes are TRBV18 and TRBJ1-6, with D perhaps TRBD1 (5 bases). The V and J ends lost 5 bases and 10 bases respectively, with 21 bases between them. The length of the CDR3 is 16 residues. Germline assignment: CDR1 KGHSH and CDR2 LQKENI. CDR3 protein: CASSASGLQPESPLHF. The CDR3 DNA reads as TGTGCCAGCTCAGCGTCGGGACTCCAACCGGAATCACCCCTCCACTTT. The whole variable domain, filled in from reference TRBV18 and TRBJ1-6, reads NAGVMQNPRHLVRRRGQEARLRCSPMKGHSHVYWYRQLPEEGLKFMVYLQKENIIDESGMPKERFSAEFPKEGPSILRIQQVVRGDSAAYFCASSASGLQPESPLHFGNGTRLTVT.

The rearrangement uses TRBV29-1 and TRBJ2-1; D is perhaps TRBD1 (6 bases). Germline loops: CDR1 SQVTM, CDR2 ANQGSEA. The CDR3 consists of 11 residues. V shed 8 bases and J shed 6 bases, with 11 bases lying between them. CDR3 nucleotides: TGCAGCCTCCGACAGGTCAATGAGCAGTTCTTC. Its translation: CSLRQVNEQFF.

The count of this clone is one. This sequence joins TRBV9 and TRBJ1-2, with 8 bases matching TRBD1. CDR1 and CDR2 (germline): SGDLS, YYNGEE. The CDR3 sequence is 16 residues long. J was trimmed by 7 bases and V by 0 bases; bases with no gene match: 11. Here the CDR3 DNA reads TGTGCCAGCAGCGTAGACACTGGACAGGGTTTTTCTGGCTACACCTTC. This translates into CASSVDTGQGFSGYTF.

V and J are TRBV19 and TRBJ1-2; maybe TRBD1 (6 bases). V lost 4 bases and J lost 4, with 19 bases in between. This CDR3 region has 16 residues. Per the germline V gene, CDR1 is LNHDA and CDR2 is SQIVND (reference sequence). The CDR3: CASSTNRDTKTYGYTF. Written as DNA, the CDR3 is TGTGCCAGTAGTACAAACCGGGACACGAAGACCTATGGCTACACCTTC. Full variable domain (rest looked up from reference TRBV19 and TRBJ1-2): DGGITQSPKYLFRKEGQNVTLSCEQNLNHDAMYWYRQDPGQGLRLIYYSQIVNDFQKGDIAEGYSVSREKKESFPLTVTSAQKNPTAFYLCASSTNRDTKTYGYTFGSGTRLTVV.

The chain carries TRBV16 and TRBJ2-7; TRBD2 might be the D (6 bases). Trimming cost V 0 bases and J 3 bases, with 15 bases left between them. Germline loops: CDR1 KGHSY, CDR2 FQNENV. This CDR3 contains 16 residues. As DNA, the CDR3 is TGTGCCAGCAGCCAATCGGCCTTGCGGGATGACTACGAGCAGTACTTC. This gives the protein CASSQSALRDDYEQYF. Full variable domain (rest looked up from reference TRBV16 and TRBJ2-7): GEEVAQTPKHLVRGEGQKAKLYCAPIKGHSYVFWYQQVLKNEFKFLISFQNENVFDETGMPKERFSAKCLPNSPCSLEIQATKLEDSAVYFCASSQSALRDDYEQYFGPGTRLTVT.

This clone was detected once. The chain recombines TRBV7-3 with TRBJ1-6; D unclear. Germline V gives CDR1 SGHTA, CDR2 FQGTGA. The germline V and J ends were trimmed by 2 bases and 10 bases, with 15 bases remaining between them. This CDR3 contains 15 residues. In DNA, the CDR3 is TGTGCCAGCAGCTTAGGCGGGTTCGGGTCGTCACCCCTCCACTTT. Amino acids: CASSLGGFGSSPLHF.

The rearrangement links TRBV19 to TRBJ2-1; TRBD2 agrees at 9 bases. The CDR3 spans 16 residues. The V gene's germline CDR1 is LNHDA and CDR2 SQIVND (reference sequence). Losses at the gene ends were 10 bases for V and 9 bases for J; bases not matched to a gene: 19. The CDR3 sequence: CATQRAGREGLGEQFF. The CDR3 DNA reads TGTGCCACCCAACGGGCCGGGCGGGAGGGCCTCGGTGAGCAGTTCTTC.

V usage is TRBV9 and J usage is TRBJ2-5; D unresolved. V was pared by 3 bases and J by 2 bases, with 14 bases between. From germline, CDR1 is SGDLS and CDR2 YYNGEE. This CDR3 region has 15 residues. The DNA for the CDR3 is TGTGCCAGCAGCGAATACAGTATCTCGCAAGAGACCCAGTACTTC. It specifies CASSEYSISQETQYF. The variable domain in full, with the rest retrieved from reference TRBV9 and TRBJ2-5, is DSGVTQTPKHLITATGQRVTLRCSPRSGDLSVYWYQQSLDQGLQFLIQYYNGEERAKGNILERFSAQQFPDLHSELNLSSLELGDSALYFCASSEYSISQETQYFGPGTRLLVL.

This chain joins TRBV11-3 and TRBJ1-4; D perhaps matches TRBD1 (6 bases). CDR3 length: 17 amino acids. CDR1 SGHNT and CDR2 YENEEA come from the germline V gene. Trimming pared 1 base from V and 0 bases from J, leaving 12 bases between. The CDR3, as DNA: TGTGCCAGCAGCTTAGGGGCGACAGGCCCAACTAATGAAAAACTGTTTTTT. Its translation is CASSLGATGPTNEKLFF.

The chain is built from TRBV2 and TRBJ2-1; D unclear. Germline lookup yields CDR1 SNHLY and CDR2 FYNNEI. This CDR3 has 13 amino acids. V lost 3 bases to trimming and J lost 6 bases, with 9 bases between them. The CDR3 bases are TGTGCCAGCAGTGACAGTAACCTCAATGAGCAGTTCTTC. This encodes CASSDSNLNEQFF.

The J gene is TRBJ2-1, the V gene TRBV6-6; TRBD1 is a possible D gene (6 bases). This CDR3 is 13 amino acids long. From germline, CDR1 is MNHNY and CDR2 SVGAGI (reference sequence). Trimming left V 0 bases short and J 15 bases short, with 15 bases between. For the CDR3, the DNA is TGTGCCAGCAGTTACTCGGTTTGGGGGCAAGGGTTCTTC. It codes for CASSYSVWGQGFF.

The V gene is TRBV19, the J gene TRBJ2-5; 11 positions agree with TRBD2. The CDR3 covers 18 residues. After removal of 7 bases from V and 0 bases from J, the junction contained 13 bases not matched to a gene. Germline lookup yields CDR1 LNHDA and CDR2 SQIVND (reference sequence). The CDR3 nucleotides read TGTGCCAGTACTGGCGGCAGGCTAGCGGGAGGATACCAAGAGACCCAGTACTTC. It encodes CASTGGRLAGGYQETQYF.

Turning to this clone: One end of the junction does not line up with germline, which may come from a read error. The chain links TRBV11-2 to TRBJ2-2; 9 nucleotides match TRBD2. In germline, CDR1 is SGHAT, CDR2 FQNNGV. This CDR3 region has 16 residues. CDR3 in DNA: TGTGCCAGCAGTTTAGTAGCGGGAGTACTCCCCGGGGAGCTGTTTTTT. Its protein product is CASSLVAGVLPGELFF. Filled out from reference TRBV11-2 and TRBJ2-2, the complete variable domain reads EAGVAQSPRYKIIEKRQSVAFWCNPISGHATLYWYQQILGQGPKLLIQFQNNGVVDDSQLPKDRFSAERLKGVDSTLKIQPAKLEDSAVYLCASSLVAGVLPGELFFGEGSRLTVL.

V and J are TRBV6-6 and TRBJ1-4; maybe TRBD1 (5 bases). V lost 2 bases and J 8 bases, leaving 12 bases between the germline ends. The CDR3 consists of 14 residues. The germline V gene has CDR1 MNHNY and CDR2 SVGAGI (reference sequence). CDR3 nucleotides: TGTGCCAGCAGTTACGGGGGGTATCGCGAAAAACTGTTTTTT. This encodes CASSYGGYREKLFF.

DNA for the CDR3: TGTGCCAGCAGCTTATCTATATTAGGTCGGAGGGGCTACACCTTC. Protein sequence: CASSLSILGRRGYTF. The rearrangement links TRBV7-9 to TRBJ1-2; D gene unclear. The CDR3 consists of 15 residues. The ends were cut back, 2 bases at V and 8 bases at J, with 18 bases in the middle. Per the germline V gene, CDR1 is SEHNR and CDR2 is FQNEAQ (reference sequence). Drawing the rest from reference TRBV7-9 and TRBJ1-2, the complete variable domain is DTGVSQNPRHKITKRGQNVTFRCDPISEHNRLYWYRQTLGQGPEFLTYFQNEAQLEKSRLLSDRFSAERPKGSFSTLEIQRTEQGDSAMYLCASSLSILGRRGYTFGSGTRLTVV.

The J gene is TRBJ2-3, the V gene TRBV24-1, with 9 bases lining up with TRBD2. This CDR3 region has 14 residues. J gave up 5 bases and V 3 bases, and 2 bases lay outside the gene matches. Germline V gene sequence: CDR1 KGHDR, CDR2 SFDVKD. Written as DNA, the CDR3 is TGTGCCACCAGTGATATTAGCGGGAGAGATACGCAGTATTTT. Its translation: CATSDISGRDTQYF.

The rearrangement joins TRBV30 to TRBJ2-2, with D unclear. V was clipped by 4 bases and J by 4 bases, with 13 bases between them. CDR3 length: 14 residues. Germline V lookup: CDR1 GTSNPN, CDR2 SVGIG (reference sequence). CDR3 protein: CAWNSPRRTGELFF. CDR3 nucleotide sequence: TGTGCCTGGAATAGCCCACGGCGCACCGGGGAGCTGTTTTTT.

V usage is TRBV5-1 and J usage is TRBJ2-2; 9 positions match TRBD1. Trimming at V came to 4 bases and at J to 6 bases, leaving 7 bases not matched to a gene. CDR1 and CDR2 (germline): SGHRS, YFSETQ. The CDR3 is made up of 15 amino acids. The CDR3 region has the DNA TGCGCCAGCAGCGGAAGAAGGACAGGGGCCGGGGAGCTGTTTTTT. Its protein is CASSGRRTGAGELFF.

V and J are TRBV4-1 and TRBJ2-3; 7 bases are a match to TRBD1. This CDR3 has 13 residues. Per the germline V gene, CDR1 is MGHRA and CDR2 is YSYEKL. With V trimmed by 2 bases and J by 4 bases, 0 bases remained unmatched. The CDR3 loop reads CASSQQGADTQYF. CDR3 coding DNA: TGCGCCAGCAGCCAACAGGGGGCAGATACGCAGTATTTT.

The chain is built from TRBV12-3 or TRBV12-4 and TRBJ2-1; 9 bases fit TRBD2. The CDR3 runs 13 residues. The trim removed 6 bases at V and 5 bases at J, leaving 2 bases unmatched. The CDR3 here is CASRRLADNEQFF. The CDR3 DNA is TGTGCCAGCAGGAGACTAGCGGACAATGAGCAGTTCTTC.

The rearrangement uses TRBV29-1 and TRBJ2-7; no reliable D call. The CDR3 is made up of 13 amino acids. Germline V lookup: CDR1 SQVTM, CDR2 ANQGSEA. Trimming removed 5 bases at V and 0 bases at J, with 11 bases between. The CDR3 region is CSVRSPSSYEQYF. The CDR3 bases are TGCAGCGTTCGGAGTCCGAGCTCCTACGAGCAGTACTTC.

The chain has TRBV28 and TRBJ1-6; the D gene is possibly TRBD1 (6 bases). V was cut by 6 bases and J by 6 bases, with 21 bases left in between. The germline V gene has CDR1 MDHEN and CDR2 SYDVKM. The CDR3 totals 17 residues. The CDR3 DNA is TGTGCCAGCAGAACCTTACACAGGGAGGGCGTTAATTCACCCCTCCACTTT. Protein product: CASRTLHREGVNSPLHF. The full variable domain, with the rest looked up from reference TRBV28 and TRBJ1-6, is DVKVTQSSRYLVKRTGEKVFLECVQDMDHENMFWYRQDPGLGLRLIYFSYDVKMKEKGDIPEGYSVSREKKERFSLILESASTNQTSMYLCASRTLHREGVNSPLHFGNGTRLTVT.

This clone has only a few counts. The chain combines TRBV10-1 with TRBJ2-7; TRBD1 aligns across 7 bases. Trimming took 6 bases from V and 2 from J; bases not matched to a gene: 4. The CDR3 sequence is 13 residues long. CDR1 is WNHNN, CDR2 SYGVQD, per germline (reference sequence). CDR3 DNA: TGCGCCAGCAGCCGACAGGGAACCTACGAGCAGTACTTC. Residues: CASSRQGTYEQYF.

This chain uses TRBV2 with TRBJ2-2; the match to TRBD2 covers 7 bases. The CDR3 spans 16 residues. V gave up 4 bases and J gave up 5 bases; unmatched junction bases: 10. CDR1 is SNHLY, CDR2 FYNNEI, per germline. In DNA form, the CDR3 reads TGTGCCAGCAGTGCGTCCCTAGCGGTTATTACCGGGGAGCTGTTTTTT. Protein: CASSASLAVITGELFF.

The chain recombines TRBV3-1 (or the pseudogene TRBV3-2) with TRBJ2-1; 9 positions match TRBD2. Germline loops: CDR1 LGHDT, CDR2 YNNKEL (reference sequence). V trimming: 3 bases; J trimming: 2 bases; junction bases outside the gene matches: 14. The length of the CDR3 is 19 residues. The CDR3 loop reads CASSHPVLAGPAAYNEQFF. CDR3 bases: TGTGCCAGCAGCCACCCGGTTCTAGCGGGACCGGCAGCCTACAATGAGCAGTTCTTC.

V usage is TRBV28 and J usage is TRBJ1-2; 7 positions match TRBD1. The ends lost 6 bases at V and 7 bases at J; junction bases unmatched: 14. Per the germline V gene, CDR1 is MDHEN and CDR2 is SYDVKM. CDR3 length: 15 residues. The DNA of the CDR3 is TGTGCCAGCAGCATACAGGGGCCCCGTTGGTCTGGCTACACCTTC. It translates to CASSIQGPRWSGYTF.

This chain connects TRBV5-5 to TRBJ2-6, with a weak D call TRBD1 (5 bases). CDR1 SGHKS and CDR2 YYEKEE come from the germline V gene (reference sequence). CDR3 size: 16 residues. Between the trimmed V and J ends, which lost 4 bases and 1 base, there was a span of 12 bases. The CDR3 sequence is CASSSQGLSGANVLTF. CDR3 coding DNA: TGTGCCAGCAGCAGCCAGGGATTGTCTGGGGCCAACGTCCTGACTTTC.

This clone was found a few times. This CDR3 reads CASSASTASQETQYF. The CDR3 nucleotides read TGTGCCAGCAGTGCGTCGACTGCCTCACAAGAGACCCAGTACTTC. The chain is built from TRBV2 and TRBJ2-5; D is unclear. CDR1 and CDR2 from the germline V gene are SNHLY and FYNNEI. The CDR3 covers 15 residues. Trimming stripped 4 bases from V and 2 bases from J, with 14 bases between.

V usage is TRBV20-1 and J usage is TRBJ2-7; 7 bases fit TRBD1. This CDR3 contains 12 residues. Per the germline V gene, CDR1 is DFQATT and CDR2 is SNEGSKA (reference sequence). Germline trimming cut 3 bases from V and 2 bases from J; bases unmatched to any gene: 1. The CDR3 sequence: CSASGTAYEQYF. The CDR3 coding sequence is TGCAGTGCTAGTGGGACAGCCTACGAGCAGTACTTC.